A single sample is the source of the 2 T cell receptor beta chains below, sequenced in a study of CD8+ T cells in alopecia areata. RNA extraction and reverse transcription yielded cDNA as sequencing template. Some clones are missing from TCRdb's copy, which holds only in-frame ones; the method was immunoSEQ multiplex PCR. The table records under 150,000 clones, about 51% of them present only once. Sequencing was done on a sample of NKG2D-low CD8+ T cells sorted from blood. The receptors were sampled from a human donor with alopecia areata.

J is TRBJ2-3 and V is TRBV30; D not certain. Germline CDR1 GTSNPN, CDR2 SVGIG (reference sequence). Trimming cost V 4 bases and J 9 bases, with 11 bases left between them. The CDR3 runs to 11 residues. The chain's CDR3 is CAWKGTVTQYF. The CDR3 region has the DNA TGTGCCTGGAAGGGTACAGTAACGCAGTATTTT.

The chain uses TRBV27 and TRBJ2-3; D unclear. Trimming stripped 3 bases from V and 5 bases from J, with 9 bases between. Germline V lookup: CDR1 MNHEY, CDR2 SMNVEV (reference sequence). This CDR3 is 13 amino acids long. The CDR3 loop is CASSFLVGDTQYF. CDR3 nucleotides: TGTGCCAGCAGTTTCCTGGTTGGAGATACGCAGTATTTT.